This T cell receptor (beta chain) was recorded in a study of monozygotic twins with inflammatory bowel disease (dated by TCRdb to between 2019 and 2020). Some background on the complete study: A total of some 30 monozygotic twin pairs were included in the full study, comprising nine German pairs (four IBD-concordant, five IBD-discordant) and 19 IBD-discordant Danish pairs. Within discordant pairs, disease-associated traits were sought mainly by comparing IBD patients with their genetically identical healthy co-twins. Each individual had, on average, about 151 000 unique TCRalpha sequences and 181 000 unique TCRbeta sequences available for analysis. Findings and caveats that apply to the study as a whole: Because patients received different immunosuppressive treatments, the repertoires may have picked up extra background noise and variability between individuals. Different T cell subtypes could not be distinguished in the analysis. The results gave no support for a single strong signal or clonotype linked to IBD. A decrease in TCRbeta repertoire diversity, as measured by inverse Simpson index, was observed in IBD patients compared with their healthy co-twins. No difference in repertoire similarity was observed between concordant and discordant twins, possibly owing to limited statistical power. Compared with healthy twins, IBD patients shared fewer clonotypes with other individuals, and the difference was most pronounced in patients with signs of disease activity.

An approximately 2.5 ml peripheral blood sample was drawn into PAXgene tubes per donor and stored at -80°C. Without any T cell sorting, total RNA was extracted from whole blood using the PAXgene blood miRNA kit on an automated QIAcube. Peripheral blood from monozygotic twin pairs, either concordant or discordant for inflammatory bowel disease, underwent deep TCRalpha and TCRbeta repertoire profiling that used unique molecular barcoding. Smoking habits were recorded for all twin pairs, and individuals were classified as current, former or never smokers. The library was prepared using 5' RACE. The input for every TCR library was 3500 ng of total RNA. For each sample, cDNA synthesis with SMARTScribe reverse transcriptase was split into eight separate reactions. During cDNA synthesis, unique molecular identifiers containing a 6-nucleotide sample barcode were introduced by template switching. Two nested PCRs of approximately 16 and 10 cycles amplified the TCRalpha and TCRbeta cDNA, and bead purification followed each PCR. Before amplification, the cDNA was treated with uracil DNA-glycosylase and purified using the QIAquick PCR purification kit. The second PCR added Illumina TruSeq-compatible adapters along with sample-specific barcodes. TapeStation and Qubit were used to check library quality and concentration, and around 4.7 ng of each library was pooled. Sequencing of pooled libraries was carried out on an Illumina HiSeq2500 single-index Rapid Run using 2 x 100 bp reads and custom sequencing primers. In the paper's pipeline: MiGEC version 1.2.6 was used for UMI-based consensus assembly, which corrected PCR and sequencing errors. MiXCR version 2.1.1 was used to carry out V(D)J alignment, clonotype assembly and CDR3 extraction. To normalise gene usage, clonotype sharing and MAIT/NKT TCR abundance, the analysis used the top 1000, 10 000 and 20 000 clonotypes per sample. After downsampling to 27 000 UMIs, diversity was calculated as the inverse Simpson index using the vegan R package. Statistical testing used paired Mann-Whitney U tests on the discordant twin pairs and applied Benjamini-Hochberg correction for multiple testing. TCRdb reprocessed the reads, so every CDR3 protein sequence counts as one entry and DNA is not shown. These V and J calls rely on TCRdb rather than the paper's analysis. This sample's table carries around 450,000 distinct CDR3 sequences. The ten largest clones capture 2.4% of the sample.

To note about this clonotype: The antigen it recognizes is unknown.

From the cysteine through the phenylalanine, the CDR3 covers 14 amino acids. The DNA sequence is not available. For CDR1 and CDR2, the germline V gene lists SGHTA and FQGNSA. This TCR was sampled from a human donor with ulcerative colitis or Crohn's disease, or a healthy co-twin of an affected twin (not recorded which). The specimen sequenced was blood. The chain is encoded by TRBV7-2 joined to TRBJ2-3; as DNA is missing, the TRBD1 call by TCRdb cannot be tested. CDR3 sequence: CASSLSLRGDTQYF.